Described below is a single T cell receptor beta chain sequence and its context. The antigen is unknown. The CDR3 length is 13 residues. V was pared by 5 bases and J by 4 bases, with 3 bases of the junction left unmatched. Germline loops: CDR1 LNHDA, CDR2 SQIVND (reference sequence). The data belong to a study of OX40 agonist ivuxolimab in advanced cancers. Looking at the study overall: Checkpoint inhibitors had been given previously to about 40% of patients. Study-wide results and limits: At 0.1 to 3.0 mg/kg and by week 6, clonal expansion occurred in CD4+ and CD8+ blood T cells.

The table came from immunoSEQ multiplex PCR; TCRdb's copy has only in-frame clones and leaves some out. The sample shows about 35,000 clones, roughly 80% of them seen only once. The sequence was collected from an adult with an advanced solid tumor such as melanoma, head and neck, liver or kidney cancer. Here the sequenced sample was CD4+ or CD8+ T cells sorted from blood, taken in a trial of the OX40 agonist ivuxolimab. This chain uses TRBV19 with TRBJ2-3; 7 nucleotides match TRBD2. The CDR3 loop is CASSWGGADTQYF. CDR3 bases: TGTGCCAGTAGTTGGGGGGGAGCAGATACGCAGTATTTT.